This T cell receptor beta chain emerged from a study of shared clonotypes between healthy human individuals. Clones were read by immunoSEQ multiplex PCR, and TCRdb kept only the in-frame ones, dropping some. Of some 800,000 clones listed, around 92% are singletons. CDR1 SGHDN and CDR2 FVKESK come from the germline V gene. CDR3 length: 16 amino acids. V shed 0 bases, J shed 3 bases, and the junction held 8 bases outside the gene matches. Naive CD8 populations comprised CD45RO-negative cells positively selected for CCR7, excluding terminally differentiated effector memory CD45RA+ cells. V is TRBV14 and J is TRBJ2-7, with 7 bases that match TRBD1. This receptor was identified in a man aged 25 to 40 in good health. Sequences were obtained from naive CD8+ T cells sorted from blood. CDR3 DNA: TGTGCCAGCAGCCAAGATACCTTCGACAGGGACTACGAGCAGTACTTC. This codes for CASSQDTFDRDYEQYF.